This TCR beta chain came from a study of glioma-infiltrating T cells. Study outcomes and limitations: Only very few CDR3 sequences appeared in both tissue and blood. Gliomas, especially low-grade, showed above-expected tissue-blood divergence; non-neoplastic patients showed below.

The sample holds a few counts of this clonotype. Its target is not known. The iRepertoire nested amplicon-rescue multiplex PCR amplified TCR alpha and beta CDR3s from RNA. One-step reverse transcription and amplification started from approximately 100-400 ng of tissue mRNA or PBMC total RNA. TCRdb used MiXCR to reprocess the multiplex PCR reads, holding one entry per CDR3 protein. This table has about 93,000 distinct CDR3 sequences, roughly 39% appearing once. Sequenced material: glioma tissue, nonneoplastic brain tissue, or PBMCs (not recorded which). This TCR came from a human donor with low-grade glioma or glioblastoma, undergoing nonglioma brain surgery, or in good health (not recorded which).

The CDR3 DNA reads TGTGCCAGCCGCGGGGCAAACGAGGCGCAGTACTTC. Residues: CASRGANEAQYF. V gene TRBV19 combines with J gene TRBJ2-7, with D tentatively TRBD2 (6 bases). Germline V gene sequence: CDR1 LNHDA, CDR2 SQIVND (reference sequence). Trimming shortened V by 9 bases and J by 9 bases, and 18 bases separated the two germline ends. The length of the CDR3 is 12 residues.